These T cell receptor beta chains were read from a single sample in a study of blood T cell repertoires in COVID-19. Libraries were prepared by immunoSEQ multiplex PCR; TCRdb keeps only in-frame clonotypes and omits some of them. The repertoire consists of a few hundred thousand clones, with approximately 83% occurring once and the leading ten covering 2.2%. Specimen: PBMCs or T cells enriched from blood (not recorded which). The receptors were sampled from a man aged 25-45 years who had recovered from COVID-19. The CDR3 runs from the conserved cysteine through the conserved F or W. The D gene is left open where the match is weak. The size of a clone is reported for some rows only, either as once, few or many, or as a class for expanded clones.

j_gene | len | d_gene | abundance | v_gene | CDR3aa | CDR3nt
TRBJ1-4 | 14 | . | . | TRBV2 | CASRGRPGNEKLFF | TGTGCCAGCAGGGGCAGGCCAGGGAATGAAAAACTGTTTTTT
TRBJ2-4 | 13 | . | . | TRBV10-3 | CAISDSNKNIQYF | TGTGCCATCAGTGATAGTAACAAAAACATTCAGTACTTC
TRBJ2-7 | 14 | TRBD2 | few | TRBV2 | CASRRTSGTYEQYF | TGTGCCAGCAGAAGGACTAGCGGGACCTACGAGCAGTACTTC
TRBJ2-5 | 13 | . | . | TRBV11-3 | CASSLDLRETQYF | TGTGCCAGCAGCCTGGATTTGCGGGAGACCCAGTACTTC
TRBJ1-5 | 14 | TRBD1 | . | TRBV5-6 | CASSPGQGNQPQHF | TGTGCCAGCAGCCCTGGACAGGGGAATCAGCCCCAGCATTTT
TRBJ2-5 | 13 | . | . | TRBV9 | CASSVSPQETQYF | TGTGCCAGCAGCGTGAGTCCCCAAGAGACCCAGTACTTC
TRBJ1-1 | 16 | . | . | TRBV19 | CASMREDRTLNTEAFF | TGTGCCAGTATGAGGGAAGACAGGACCCTGAACACTGAAGCTTTCTTT
TRBJ1-3 | 16 | TRBD1 | few | TRBV5-1 | CASSTTGIITGNTIYF | TGCGCCAGCAGCACGACAGGGATTATAACTGGAAACACCATATATTTT
TRBJ1-2 | 14 | TRBD1 | . | TRBV2 | CASSLRTGISGYTF | TGTGCCAGCAGTTTGAGGACAGGGATAAGTGGCTACACCTTC
TRBJ2-1 | 15 | TRBD2 | . | TRBV7-6 | CASSLQRGGRGEQFF | TGTGCCAGCAGCTTACAGCGGGGGGGCCGAGGTGAGCAGTTCTTC
TRBJ1-4 | 16 | TRBD1 | . | TRBV5-4 | CASSFSSAGGTEKLFF | TGTGCCAGCAGCTTTTCCTCGGCAGGGGGCACGGAAAAACTGTTTTTT
TRBJ2-7 | 16 | . | . | TRBV4-2 | CASSQDLGGGPYEQYF | TGTGCCAGCAGCCAAGACCTGGGGGGGGGCCCCTACGAGCAGTACTTC
TRBJ1-4 | 15 | . | . | TRBV9 | CASSEHRATNEKLFF | TGTGCCAGCAGCGAACACAGGGCGACTAATGAAAAACTGTTTTTT
TRBJ1-3 | 15 | . | few | TRBV3-1/TRBV3-2 | CASSPLGAPGNTIYF | TGTGCCAGCAGCCCCCTGGGGGCGCCCGGAAACACCATATATTTT
TRBJ2-2 | 12 | . | . | TRBV3-1/TRBV3-2 | CASSKYTGELFF | TGTGCCAGCAGTAAATACACCGGGGAGCTGTTTTTT
TRBJ1-1 | 16 | TRBD1 | . | TRBV27 | CASRRSWTGSYTEAFF | TGTGCCAGCAGACGGTCATGGACAGGGAGTTACACTGAAGCTTTCTTT
TRBJ1-3 | 14 | TRBD1 | . | TRBV9 | CASSAGQGRNTIYF | TGTGCCAGCAGCGCAGGACAGGGTCGGAACACCATATATTTT
TRBJ2-5 | 14 | TRBD2 | . | TRBV7-2 | CASSTLSGGALTYF | TGTGCCAGCAGCACCTTGAGCGGGGGGGCCTTGACGTACTTC
TRBJ1-3 | 13 | TRBD1 | . | TRBV2 | CASIGTAGNTIYF | TGTGCCAGCATCGGGACAGCTGGAAACACCATATATTTT
TRBJ1-4 | 15 | . | . | TRBV2 | CASSQDRLANEKLFF | TGTGCCAGCAGTCAAGACAGGTTGGCTAATGAAAAACTGTTTTTT
TRBJ2-5 | 14 | . | . | TRBV10-3 | CAISDLGSGETQYF | TGTGCCATCAGTGACCTTGGCAGCGGAGAGACCCAGTACTTC
TRBJ1-2 | 14 | . | . | TRBV7-9 | CASSFRPSPYGYTF | TGTGCCAGCAGCTTCAGGCCCTCGCCCTATGGCTACACCTTC
TRBJ2-7 | 11 | TRBD1 | . | TRBV6-5 | CASSWVDREYF | TGTGCCAGCAGTTGGGTCGACAGGGAGTACTTC
TRBJ1-4 | 12 | . | . | TRBV3-1/TRBV3-2 | CASSQDRDRKVF | TGTGCCAGCAGCCAAGATCGCGACAGGAAAGTTTTT
TRBJ1-1 | 16 | . | . | TRBV19 | CASSIDQEVLDTEAFF | TGTGCCAGTAGTATAGATCAGGAGGTTTTGGACACTGAAGCTTTCTTT
TRBJ2-3 | 16 | TRBD2 | . | TRBV5-6 | CASSLGLTSVPDTQYF | TGTGCCAGCAGCTTGGGTCTGACTAGCGTTCCAGATACGCAGTATTTT
TRBJ2-2 | 14 | . | few | TRBV5-4 | CASSPGTKTGELFF | TGTGCCAGCAGCCCCGGGACAAAGACCGGGGAGCTGTTTTTT
TRBJ2-1 | 12 | . | . | TRBV12-3/TRBV12-4 | CASSQTPARGFF | TGTGCCAGCAGTCAAACCCCGGCCAGGGGGTTCTTC
TRBJ2-5 | 14 | TRBD2 | . | TRBV30 | CAWSEGLAGETGYF | TGTGCCTGGAGTGAAGGACTAGCGGGGGAAACGGGTTACTTC
TRBJ2-2 | 17 | TRBD1 | once | TRBV24-1 | CATSDWGDRGNTGELFF | TGTGCCACCAGTGATTGGGGGGACAGGGGCAACACCGGGGAGCTGTTTTTT
TRBJ1-2 | 11 | . | . | TRBV20-1 | CSALGAYGYTF | TGCAGTGCTCTGGGGGCCTATGGCTACACCTTC
TRBJ2-1 | 14 | . | . | TRBV3-1/TRBV3-2 | CASSQGANYNEQFF | TGTGCCAGCAGCCAAGGGGCCAATTACAATGAGCAGTTCTTC
TRBJ1-6 | 14 | TRBD1 | once | TRBV19 | CASSKGQGGSPLHF | TGTGCCAGTAGTAAAGGACAGGGAGGATCACCCCTCCACTTT
TRBJ1-2 | 13 | TRBD1 | once | TRBV3-1/TRBV3-2 | CASSQKGAGGYTF | TGTGCCAGCAGCCAGAAGGGGGCCGGGGGCTACACCTTC
TRBJ2-7 | 17 | . | . | TRBV4-1 | CASSQTTNRDNSYEQYF | TGCGCCAGCAGCCAAACCACAAACCGGGACAACTCCTACGAGCAGTACTTC
TRBJ1-1 | 14 | TRBD1 | . | TRBV5-1 | CASSLEDRGTEAFF | TGCGCCAGCAGCTTGGAGGACAGGGGGACTGAAGCTTTCTTT
TRBJ1-2 | 13 | . | . | TRBV6-6 | CASSPPRTEGYTF | TGTGCCAGCAGTCCACCTCGAACGGAGGGCTACACCTTC
TRBJ1-3 | 15 | . | . | TRBV10-3 | CAISESTGSGNTIYF | TGTGCCATCAGTGAGTCAACAGGGTCTGGAAACACCATATATTTT
TRBJ2-3 | 18 | TRBD2 | . | TRBV7-3 | CASSLNPSGGTSTDTQYF | TGTGCCAGCAGCTTAAACCCTAGCGGGGGGACTAGCACAGATACGCAGTATTTT
TRBJ1-5 | 19 | TRBD1 | . | TRBV19 | CASSPMRTGPFSRNQPQHF | TGTGCCAGTAGCCCCATGAGGACAGGGCCATTCAGCAGGAATCAGCCCCAGCATTTT
TRBJ1-4 | 13 | . | few | TRBV7-2 | CASSLARGEKLFF | TGTGCCAGCAGCTTAGCCAGGGGTGAAAAACTGTTTTTT
TRBJ2-5 | 14 | . | . | TRBV30 | CAWSDLGRRETQYF | TGTGCCTGGAGTGACTTAGGTAGGAGGGAGACCCAGTACTTC
TRBJ2-3 | 16 | . | . | TRBV21-1 | CASTVAGGLGRDTQYF | TGTGCCAGCACCGTAGCGGGGGGGCTAGGCCGAGATACGCAGTATTTT
TRBJ2-7 | 13 | . | . | TRBV4-1 | CASSQRDRDFQYF | TGCGCCAGCAGCCAAAGGGACCGGGACTTTCAGTACTTC
TRBJ2-5 | 15 | TRBD2 | . | TRBV7-6 | CASSRLAGPQETQYF | TGTGCCAGCAGCCGACTAGCAGGGCCTCAAGAGACCCAGTACTTC
TRBJ2-1 | 15 | TRBD2 | few | TRBV19 | CASSGLAGGYNEQFF | TGTGCCAGTAGCGGACTAGCGGGGGGTTACAATGAGCAGTTCTTC
TRBJ1-5 | 13 | . | . | TRBV7-2 | CASSLGGDQPQHF | TGTGCCAGCAGCTTAGGGGGGGATCAGCCCCAGCATTTT
TRBJ2-5 | 11 | TRBD1 | . | TRBV29-1 | CSGGGHGTQYF | TGCAGCGGAGGGGGCCACGGGACCCAGTACTTC
TRBJ2-3 | 15 | . | once | TRBV5-1 | CASSLNEWTTDTQYF | TGCGCCAGCAGCTTGAATGAATGGACTACAGATACGCAGTATTTT
TRBJ1-3 | 15 | . | many | TRBV6-1 | CASSDHGSGGNTIYF | TGTGCCAGCAGTGATCACGGTTCGGGTGGAAACACCATATATTTT
TRBJ2-5 | 12 | . | once | TRBV7-2 | CASSLARETQYF | TGTGCCAGCAGCTTAGCCAGGGAGACCCAGTACTTC